This entry concerns a single T cell receptor beta chain. This record belongs to a study of blood T cell repertoires in COVID-19. Seattle-derived patients entered the study during active infection and were followed longitudinally. Libraries were prepared by immunoSEQ multiplex PCR; TCRdb keeps only in-frame clonotypes and omits some of them. The table shows 440,000 or so clones, with roughly 90% occurring only once. The CDR3 runs to 13 residues. Between the trimmed V and J ends, which lost 5 bases and 0 bases, there was a span of 8 bases. Germline CDR1 is SQVTM and CDR2 is ANQGSEA. V gene TRBV29-1 combines with J gene TRBJ2-1; weak D call: TRBD1 (6 bases). The source material was peripheral blood. This clonotype was sampled from a middle-aged woman with COVID-19, enrolled during active disease. The CDR3 region has the DNA TGCAGCGTTAGACAGGACTCCTACAATGAGCAGTTCTTC. Amino acids: CSVRQDSYNEQFF.